This T cell receptor (beta chain) comes out of a study of monozygotic twins with inflammatory bowel disease. Regarding the study as a whole: A reduction in TCRbeta diversity (inverse Simpson) was seen in IBD patients relative to healthy co-twins. Among patients, repertoires may have gained variability from differing immunosuppressive treatments.

This CDR3 has 14 amino acids. Germline values: CDR1 SGHRS, CDR2 YFSETQ. Through template switching, UMIs that included a 6-nucleotide sample barcode were added. Each CDR3 protein gets one entry in TCRdb, which reprocessed the 5' RACE reads and gives no DNA. This listing includes about 170,000 distinct CDR3 sequences. As concerns this clonotype: Its antigen is unknown.

The V and J genes are TRBV5-1 and TRBJ2-7; TCRdb reports TRBD1, a call that lacks DNA to check it against. The origin of this receptor is a human donor with ulcerative colitis or Crohn's disease, or a healthy co-twin of an affected twin (not recorded which). Material for sequencing was blood. The CDR3: CASSLVPGWNEQYF.